A selection of T cell receptor beta chains follows, all from one sample in a study of blood T cell repertoires in COVID-19. Sequenced by immunoSEQ multiplex PCR; TCRdb stores in-frame clones only, minus some. The table includes some 170,000 clones, more than 65% detected once. The sample was PBMCs or T cells enriched from blood (not recorded which). Source of these receptors: a man aged 50 to 60 who had recovered from COVID-19. Each CDR3 is given with its conserved first and last residue. D genes are given only for firm matches. Clone sizes are given selectively: once, few, many, or a class where the clone is expanded.

J,D,V,size,DNA,CDR3
TRBJ1-5,NA,TRBV4-1,NA,TGCGCCAGCAGCCAAGGAGGTCAGTATAGCAATCAGCCCCAGCATTTT,CASSQGGQYSNQPQHF
TRBJ1-6,TRBD1,TRBV3-1/TRBV3-2,NA,TGTGCCAGCAGCCACCGGGACAGGGATTCACCCCTCCACTTT,CASSHRDRDSPLHF
TRBJ1-3,NA,TRBV19,NA,TGTGCCAGTAGTGACACCGGGACATCAGGAAACACCATATATTTT,CASSDTGTSGNTIYF
TRBJ2-3,TRBD2,TRBV15,NA,TGTGCCACCAGCGCTAGACCCCTCACTAGCGGGTCCGCAGATACGCAGTATTTT,CATSARPLTSGSADTQYF
TRBJ2-7,NA,TRBV3-1/TRBV3-2,NA,TGTGCCAGCAGCCAAGAAATTGCAGGGAAGGTGTACGAGCAGTACTTC,CASSQEIAGKVYEQYF
TRBJ2-2,TRBD1,TRBV11-3,NA,TGTGCCAGCAGCAAGGGACAGGCATCCTCGGGACTGTTTTTT,CASSKGQASSGLFF
TRBJ1-5,TRBD1,TRBV4-1,NA,TGCGCCAGCAGCCAGGGACAGGGAAAAACTAATAGCAATCAGCCCCAGCATTTT,CASSQGQGKTNSNQPQHF
TRBJ1-1,NA,TRBV2,NA,TGTGCCAGCAGTGTCTTGAACACTGAAGCTTTCTTT,CASSVLNTEAFF
TRBJ2-5,TRBD2,TRBV24-1,once,TGTGCCACCAGTGAGAACGGGGGGGCCCAAGAGACCCAGTACTTC,CATSENGGAQETQYF
TRBJ1-4,NA,TRBV2,NA,TGTGCCAGCAGTGAGGCCGTTCGTGGTGAAAAACTGTTTTTT,CASSEAVRGEKLFF
TRBJ1-6,NA,TRBV6-2/TRBV6-3,NA,TGTGCCAGCAGCCTCAGTTGGCCACCCCTCCACTTT,CASSLSWPPLHF
TRBJ2-1,NA,TRBV2,NA,TGTGCCAGCAGTGTACAACAGGGAAAACTATATGGCAATGAGCAGTTCTTC,CASSVQQGKLYGNEQFF
TRBJ2-7,NA,TRBV7-6,NA,TGTGCCAGCAGCTTAGAGGTCGGGACAACCTACGAGCAGTACTTC,CASSLEVGTTYEQYF
TRBJ2-7,NA,TRBV3-1/TRBV3-2,NA,TGTGCCAGCAGCCAAGTCCGTGGGGCCGAGCAGTACTTC,CASSQVRGAEQYF
TRBJ2-6,TRBD2,TRBV5-1,NA,TGCGCCAGCAGCTTGCGGGGTTTAGCGGGGACGATCTCTGGGGCCAACGTCCTGACTTTC,CASSLRGLAGTISGANVLTF
TRBJ2-2,TRBD1,TRBV10-2,NA,TGCGCCAGCAGTAGCCGGGACAGTGGTACCGGGGAGCTGTTTTTT,CASSSRDSGTGELFF
TRBJ1-3,NA,TRBV7-9,NA,TGTGCCAGCAGCTTAAGGGGAGGAAACACCATATATTTT,CASSLRGGNTIYF
TRBJ1-5,NA,TRBV21-1,NA,TGTGCCAGCAGCACCCCGGGACATCACAAAGGGTATAGCAATCAGCCCCAGCATTTT,CASSTPGHHKGYSNQPQHF
TRBJ1-4,NA,TRBV6-6,NA,TGTGCCAGCAGTGTACCCGGGTCCGCAACTAATGAAAAACTGTTTTTT,CASSVPGSATNEKLFF
TRBJ1-6,TRBD1,TRBV7-9,NA,TGTGCCAGCCACACAGGGGAAGGCCAGAATTCACCCCTCCACTTT,CASHTGEGQNSPLHF
TRBJ1-5,NA,TRBV2,NA,TGTGCCAGCAGTGAATATGGGGGGATGGTCAATCAGCCCCAGCATTTT,CASSEYGGMVNQPQHF
TRBJ2-7,TRBD1,TRBV5-1,NA,TGCGCCAGCAGCCCAGGACAGGGCCCCAAAAGCGAGCAGTACTTC,CASSPGQGPKSEQYF
TRBJ2-5,NA,TRBV2,once,TGTGCCAGCAGGGTTAGCGGATTAAACCAAGAGACCCAGTACTTC,CASRVSGLNQETQYF
TRBJ1-3,NA,TRBV6-4,NA,TGTGCCAGCAGTTCAGGCTCTGGAAACACCATATATTTT,CASSSGSGNTIYF
TRBJ1-4,NA,TRBV5-8,NA,TGTGCCAGCAGCTGGGGACTAAATGAAAAACTGTTTTTT,CASSWGLNEKLFF
TRBJ2-5,TRBD2,TRBV5-1,NA,TGCGCCAGCAGCTTGGGGTCGGGGGGGAACCAAGAGACCCAGTACTTC,CASSLGSGGNQETQYF
TRBJ2-5,TRBD2,TRBV9,NA,TGTGCCAGCAGCGTAGAAGCGGGGGGCGAGACCCAGTACTTC,CASSVEAGGETQYF
TRBJ2-3,TRBD1,TRBV4-1,NA,TGCGCCAGCAGCGACCAGGGGGCTAGCACAGATACGCAGTATTTT,CASSDQGASTDTQYF
TRBJ1-3,TRBD1,TRBV2,NA,TGTGCCAGTAGACAGGGCTCTGGAAACACCATATATTTT,CASRQGSGNTIYF
TRBJ2-7,TRBD1,TRBV4-2,once,TGTGCCAGCAGCCAAGAGGGGACCGGGACAGGGCGCGACGAGCAGTACTTC,CASSQEGTGTGRDEQYF
TRBJ2-7,TRBD1,TRBV2,NA,TGTGCCAGCAGGAGACAGGGGGCTTACGAGCAGTACTTC,CASRRQGAYEQYF
TRBJ2-1,NA,TRBV19,few,TGTGCCAGTAGTACCCAGGGTGCCTATGAGCAGTTCTTC,CASSTQGAYEQFF
TRBJ2-3,NA,TRBV15,NA,TGTGCCACCAGCCCGACAGGGAGGACAGATACGCAGTATTTT,CATSPTGRTDTQYF
TRBJ1-3,NA,TRBV6-1,NA,TGTGCCAGCAGTGGACAGCTATTCCTTAACTCTGGAAACACCATATATTTT,CASSGQLFLNSGNTIYF
TRBJ1-5,TRBD1,TRBV19,NA,TGTGCCAGTAAGGACAGGGGAGTTCAGCCCCAGCATTTT,CASKDRGVQPQHF
TRBJ1-2,TRBD1,TRBV19,NA,TGTGCCAGTAGTAGTCCTTTTGGGACAGACTATGGCTACACCTTC,CASSSPFGTDYGYTF
TRBJ2-6,NA,TRBV5-1,once,TGCGCCAGCAGCTTGGCCGGTCCGGGTTCTGGGGCCAACGTCCTGACTTTC,CASSLAGPGSGANVLTF
TRBJ1-6,TRBD1,TRBV9,NA,TGTGCCAGCAGCCTTGACGGGACAGGGTCTCAGAGTACCACTTCACCCCTCCACTTT,CASSLDGTGSQSTTSPLHF
TRBJ2-5,NA,TRBV12-5,NA,TGTGCTAGCGGAGACGGCCGGAACCAAGAGACCCAGTACTTC,CASGDGRNQETQYF
TRBJ2-5,NA,TRBV2,once,TGTGCCAGCTCGACACGGAGGCAAGAGACCCAGTACTTC,CASSTRRQETQYF
TRBJ1-5,NA,TRBV6-5,NA,TGTGCCAGCAGTTACTCGAGACAGAGCAATCAGCCCCAGCATTTT,CASSYSRQSNQPQHF
TRBJ1-1,TRBD1,TRBV3-1/TRBV3-2,NA,TGTGCCAGCAGCCAATCGGACAGGACGGCTTTCTTT,CASSQSDRTAFF
TRBJ1-1,TRBD1,TRBV18,NA,TGTGCCAGCTCAAAACAGGGGGCCACTGAAGCTTTCTTT,CASSKQGATEAFF
TRBJ1-2,TRBD1,TRBV7-2,NA,TGTGCCAGCAGCACGGACAGGGGGAACTATGGCTACACCTTC,CASSTDRGNYGYTF
TRBJ2-7,TRBD1,TRBV19,few,TGTGCCAGTAGTTCCTCTCACAGGGGCGAGCAGTACTTC,CASSSSHRGEQYF
TRBJ1-4,NA,TRBV7-9,NA,TGTGCCAGCAGCCCGACCTGGGAGGAAAAACTGTTTTTT,CASSPTWEEKLFF
TRBJ1-2,TRBD1,TRBV30,NA,TGTGCCTGGAGACAGGGGAGCGGCTACACCTTC,CAWRQGSGYTF
TRBJ2-2,NA,TRBV7-6,NA,TGTGCCAGCAGCTTAGCGGGCGGGGGCCCCATTTACACCGGGGAGCTGTTTTTT,CASSLAGGGPIYTGELFF
TRBJ2-4,NA,TRBV19,NA,TGTGCCAGTAGTATAGGAGGGGGGGGGACCAAAAACATTCAGTACTTC,CASSIGGGGTKNIQYF
TRBJ1-3,NA,TRBV7-2,NA,TGTGCCAGCAGCTTCAGGAGGGGAAACACCATATATTTT,CASSFRRGNTIYF